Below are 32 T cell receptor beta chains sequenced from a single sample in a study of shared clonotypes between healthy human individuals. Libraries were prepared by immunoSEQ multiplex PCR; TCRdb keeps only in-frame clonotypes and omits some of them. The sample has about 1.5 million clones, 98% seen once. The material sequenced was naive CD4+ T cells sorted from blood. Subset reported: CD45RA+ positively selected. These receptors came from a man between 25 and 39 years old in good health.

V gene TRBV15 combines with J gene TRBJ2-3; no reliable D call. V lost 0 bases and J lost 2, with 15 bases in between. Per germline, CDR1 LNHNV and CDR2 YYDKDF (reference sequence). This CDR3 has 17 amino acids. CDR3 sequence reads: CATSRDRLFENTDTQYF. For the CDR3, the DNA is TGTGCCACCAGCAGAGATAGGCTATTCGAAAACACAGATACGCAGTATTTT.

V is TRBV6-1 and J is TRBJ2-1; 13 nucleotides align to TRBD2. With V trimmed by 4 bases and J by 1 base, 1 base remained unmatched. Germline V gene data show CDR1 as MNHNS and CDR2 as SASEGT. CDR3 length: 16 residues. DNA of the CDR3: TGTGCCAGCAGTGGGACTAGCGGGAGTTCCTACAATGAGCAGTTCTTC. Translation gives CASSGTSGSSYNEQFF.

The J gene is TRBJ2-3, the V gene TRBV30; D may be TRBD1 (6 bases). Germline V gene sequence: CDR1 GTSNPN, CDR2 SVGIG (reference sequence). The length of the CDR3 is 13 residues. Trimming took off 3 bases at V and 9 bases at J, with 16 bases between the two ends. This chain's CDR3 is CAWSDDRPTTQYF. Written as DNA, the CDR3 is TGTGCCTGGAGCGATGACAGGCCCACGACGCAGTATTTT.

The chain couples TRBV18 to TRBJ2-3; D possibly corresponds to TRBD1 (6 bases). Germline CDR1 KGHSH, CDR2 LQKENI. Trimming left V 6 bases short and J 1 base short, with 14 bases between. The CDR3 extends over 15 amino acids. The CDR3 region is CASSFGQSRTDTQYF. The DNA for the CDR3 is TGTGCCAGCTCCTTCGGACAGAGCCGCACAGATACGCAGTATTTT. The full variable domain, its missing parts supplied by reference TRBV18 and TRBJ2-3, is NAGVMQNPRHLVRRRGQEARLRCSPMKGHSHVYWYRQLPEEGLKFMVYLQKENIIDESGMPKERFSAEFPKEGPSILRIQQVVRGDSAAYFCASSFGQSRTDTQYFGPGTRLTVL.

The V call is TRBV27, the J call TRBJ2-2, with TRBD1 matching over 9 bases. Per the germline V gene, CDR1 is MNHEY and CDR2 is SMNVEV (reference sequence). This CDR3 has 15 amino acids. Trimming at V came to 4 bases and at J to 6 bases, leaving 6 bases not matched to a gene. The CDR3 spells CASSSGTGYAGELFF. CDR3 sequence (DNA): TGTGCCAGCAGTTCCGGGACAGGGTATGCCGGGGAGCTGTTTTTT.

CDR3 in DNA: TGTGCCAGCTCACCACAAGAGGGGGGGACAGGGGGCTCCCCCTACGAGCAGTACTTC. This translates into CASSPQEGGTGGSPYEQYF. The V gene is TRBV18, the J gene TRBJ2-7, with 12 nucleotides matching TRBD1. After removal of 1 base from V and 2 bases from J, the junction contained 12 bases not matched to a gene. Germline-derived CDR1 and CDR2 are KGHSH and LQKENI. The CDR3 extends over 19 amino acids.

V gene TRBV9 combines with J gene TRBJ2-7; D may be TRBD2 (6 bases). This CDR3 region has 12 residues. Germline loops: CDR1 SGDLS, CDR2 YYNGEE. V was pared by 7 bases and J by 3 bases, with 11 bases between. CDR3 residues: CASGREFYEQYF. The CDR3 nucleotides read TGTGCCAGCGGACGGGAGTTCTACGAGCAGTACTTC.

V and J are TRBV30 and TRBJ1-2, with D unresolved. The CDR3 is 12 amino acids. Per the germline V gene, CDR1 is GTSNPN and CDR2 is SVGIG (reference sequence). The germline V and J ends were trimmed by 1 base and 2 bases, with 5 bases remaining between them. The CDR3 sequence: CAWSGENYGYTF. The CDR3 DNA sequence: TGTGCCTGGAGTGGGGAGAACTATGGCTACACCTTC. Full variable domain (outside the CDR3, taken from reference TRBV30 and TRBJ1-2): SQTIHQWPATLVQPVGSPLSLECTVEGTSNPNLYWYRQAAGRGLQLLFYSVGIGQISSEVPQNLSASRPQDRQFILSSKKLLLSDSGFYLCAWSGENYGYTFGSGTRLTVV.

The chain's CDR3 is CASRPLAGEINEQFF. CDR3 DNA: TGTGCCAGCAGACCACTAGCGGGAGAAATAAATGAGCAGTTCTTC. The chain couples TRBV7-2 to TRBJ2-1, with 11 bases matching TRBD2. Germline V gene data show CDR1 as SGHTA and CDR2 as FQGNSA. The length of the CDR3 is 15 residues. V dropped 6 bases and J dropped 7; count of bases not matched to a gene: 8.

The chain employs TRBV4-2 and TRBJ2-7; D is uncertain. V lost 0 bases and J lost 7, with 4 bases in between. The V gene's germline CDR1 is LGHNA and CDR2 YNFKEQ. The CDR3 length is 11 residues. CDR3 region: CASSQDAEQYF. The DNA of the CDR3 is TGTGCCAGCAGCCAAGACGCGGAGCAGTACTTC.

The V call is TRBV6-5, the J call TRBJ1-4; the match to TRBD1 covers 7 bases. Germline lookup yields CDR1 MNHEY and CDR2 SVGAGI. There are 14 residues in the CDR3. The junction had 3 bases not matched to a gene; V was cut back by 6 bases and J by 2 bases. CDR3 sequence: CASREGGTNEKLFF. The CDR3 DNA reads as TGTGCCAGCAGGGAAGGGGGCACTAATGAAAAACTGTTTTTT.

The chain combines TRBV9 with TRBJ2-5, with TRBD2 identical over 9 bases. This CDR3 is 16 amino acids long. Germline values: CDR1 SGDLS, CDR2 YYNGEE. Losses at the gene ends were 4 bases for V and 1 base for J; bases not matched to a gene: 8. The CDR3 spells CASSPLAGVIQETQYF. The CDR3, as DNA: TGTGCCAGCAGCCCCTTAGCGGGAGTGATCCAAGAGACCCAGTACTTC.

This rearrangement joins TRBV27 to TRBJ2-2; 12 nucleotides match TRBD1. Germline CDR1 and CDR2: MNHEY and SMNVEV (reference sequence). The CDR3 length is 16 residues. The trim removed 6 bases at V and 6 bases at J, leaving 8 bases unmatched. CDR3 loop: CASRRAGTGGSGELFF. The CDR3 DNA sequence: TGTGCCAGCAGAAGAGCCGGGACAGGGGGCTCCGGGGAGCTGTTTTTT.

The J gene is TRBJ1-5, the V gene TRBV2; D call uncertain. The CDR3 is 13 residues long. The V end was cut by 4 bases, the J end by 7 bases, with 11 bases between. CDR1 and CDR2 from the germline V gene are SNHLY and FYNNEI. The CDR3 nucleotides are TGTGCCAGCAGTGTTCAGATTCACCAGCCCCAGCATTTT. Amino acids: CASSVQIHQPQHF.

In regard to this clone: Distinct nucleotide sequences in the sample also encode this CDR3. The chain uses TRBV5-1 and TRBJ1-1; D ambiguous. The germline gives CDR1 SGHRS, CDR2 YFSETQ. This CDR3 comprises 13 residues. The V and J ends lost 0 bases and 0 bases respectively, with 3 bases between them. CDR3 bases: TGCGCCAGCAGCTTGGATCTGAACACTGAAGCTTTCTTT. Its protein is CASSLDLNTEAFF.

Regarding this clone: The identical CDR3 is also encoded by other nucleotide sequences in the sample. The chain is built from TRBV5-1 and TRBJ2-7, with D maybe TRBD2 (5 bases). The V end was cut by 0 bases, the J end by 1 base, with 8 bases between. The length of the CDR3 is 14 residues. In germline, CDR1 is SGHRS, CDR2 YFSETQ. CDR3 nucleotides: TGCGCCAGCAGCTTGGGAGGGCAGTCCTACGAGCAGTACTTC. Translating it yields CASSLGGQSYEQYF.

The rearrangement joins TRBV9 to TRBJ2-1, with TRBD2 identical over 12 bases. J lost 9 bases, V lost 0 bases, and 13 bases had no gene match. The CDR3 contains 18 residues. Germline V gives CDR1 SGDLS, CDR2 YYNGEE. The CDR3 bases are TGTGCCAGCAGCGTAGCTAGCGGGAGGGCCATCGGTGATCCTGAGCAGTTCTTC. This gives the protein CASSVASGRAIGDPEQFF.

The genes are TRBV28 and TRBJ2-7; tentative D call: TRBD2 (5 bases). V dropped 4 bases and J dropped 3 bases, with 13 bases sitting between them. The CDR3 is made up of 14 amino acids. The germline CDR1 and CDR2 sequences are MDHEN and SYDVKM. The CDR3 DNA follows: TGTGCCAGCAGTTCCCTGGACGGGATCTACGAGCAGTACTTC. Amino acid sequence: CASSSLDGIYEQYF.

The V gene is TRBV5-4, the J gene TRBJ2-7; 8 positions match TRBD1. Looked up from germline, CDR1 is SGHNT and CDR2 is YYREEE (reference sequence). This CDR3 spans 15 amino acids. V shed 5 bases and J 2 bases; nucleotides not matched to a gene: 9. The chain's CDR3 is CASSQPGQVTYEQYF. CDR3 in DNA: TGTGCCAGCAGTCAACCGGGACAGGTAACCTACGAGCAGTACTTC.

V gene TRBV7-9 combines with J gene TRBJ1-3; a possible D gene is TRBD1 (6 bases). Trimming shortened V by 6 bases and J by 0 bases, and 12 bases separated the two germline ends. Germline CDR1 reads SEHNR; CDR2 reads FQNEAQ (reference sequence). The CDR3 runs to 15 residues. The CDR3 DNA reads TGTGCCAGCAGACCCCGGACAGCCTCTGGAAACACCATATATTTT. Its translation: CASRPRTASGNTIYF.

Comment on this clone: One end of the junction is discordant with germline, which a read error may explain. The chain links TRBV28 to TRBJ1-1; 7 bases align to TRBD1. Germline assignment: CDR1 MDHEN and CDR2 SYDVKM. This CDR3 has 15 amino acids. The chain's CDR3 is CASSLWTGLNTEAFF. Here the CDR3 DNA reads TGTGCCAGCAGTCTATGGACAGGATTGAACACTGAAGCTTTCTTT.

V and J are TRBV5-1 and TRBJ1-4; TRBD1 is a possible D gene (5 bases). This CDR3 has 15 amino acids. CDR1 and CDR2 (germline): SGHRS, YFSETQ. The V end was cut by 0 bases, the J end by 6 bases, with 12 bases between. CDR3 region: CASSLVAGLDEKLFF. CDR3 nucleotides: TGCGCCAGCAGCTTGGTGGCAGGGTTGGATGAAAAACTGTTTTTT. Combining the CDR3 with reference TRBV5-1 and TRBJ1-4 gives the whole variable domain KAGVTQTPRYLIKTRGQQVTLSCSPISGHRSVSWYQQTPGQGLQFLFEYFSETQRNKGNFPGRFSGRQFSNSRSEMNVSTLELGDSALYLCASSLVAGLDEKLFFGSGTQLSVL.

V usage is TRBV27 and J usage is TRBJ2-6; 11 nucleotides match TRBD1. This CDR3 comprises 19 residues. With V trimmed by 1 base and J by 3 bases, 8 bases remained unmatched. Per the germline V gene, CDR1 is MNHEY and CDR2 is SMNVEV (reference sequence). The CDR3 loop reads CASSLLAGQGAIGANVLTF. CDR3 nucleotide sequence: TGTGCCAGCAGTTTATTAGCCGGACAGGGGGCAATTGGGGCCAACGTCCTGACTTTC. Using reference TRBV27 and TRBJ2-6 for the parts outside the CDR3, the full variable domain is EAQVTQNPRYLITVTGKKLTVTCSQNMNHEYMSWYRQDPGLGLRQIYYSMNVEVTDKGDVPEGYKVSRKEKRNFPLILESPSPNQTSLYFCASSLLAGQGAIGANVLTFGAGSRLTVL.

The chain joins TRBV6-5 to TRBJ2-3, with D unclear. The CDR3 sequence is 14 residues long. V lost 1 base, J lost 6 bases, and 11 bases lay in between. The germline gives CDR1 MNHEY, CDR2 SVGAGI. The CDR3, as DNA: TGTGCCAGCAGTTACTGGGTTGATGGCGATACGCAGTATTTT. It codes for CASSYWVDGDTQYF.

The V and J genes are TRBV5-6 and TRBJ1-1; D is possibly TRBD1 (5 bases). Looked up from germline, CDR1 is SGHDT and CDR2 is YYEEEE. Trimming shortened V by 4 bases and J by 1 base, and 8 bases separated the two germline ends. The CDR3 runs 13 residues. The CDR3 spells CASSGTRNTEAFF. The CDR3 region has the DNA TGTGCCAGCAGCGGGACGAGGAACACTGAAGCTTTCTTT.

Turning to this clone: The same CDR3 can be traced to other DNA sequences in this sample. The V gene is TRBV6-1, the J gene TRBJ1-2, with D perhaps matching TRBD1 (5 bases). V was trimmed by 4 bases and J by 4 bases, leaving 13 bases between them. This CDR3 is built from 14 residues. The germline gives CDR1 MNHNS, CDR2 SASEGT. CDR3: CASSATGTFYGYTF. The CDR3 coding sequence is TGTGCCAGCAGTGCGACCGGGACGTTCTATGGCTACACCTTC.

As DNA, the CDR3 is TGTGCCAGCAGCGCGACTAGCGGGAGTGGCGGTGAGCAGTTCTTC. Protein product: CASSATSGSGGEQFF. The chain has TRBV9 and TRBJ2-1; 12 bases match TRBD2. CDR3 length: 15 amino acids. Per the germline V gene, CDR1 is SGDLS and CDR2 is YYNGEE. The junction had 7 bases not matched to a gene; V was cut back by 3 bases and J by 9 bases.

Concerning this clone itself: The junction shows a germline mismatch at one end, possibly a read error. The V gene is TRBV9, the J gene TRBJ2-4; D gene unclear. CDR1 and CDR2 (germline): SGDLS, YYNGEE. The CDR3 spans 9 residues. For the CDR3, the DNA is TGTGCCAGCAGCCCGGCAGAGAACTTC. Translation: CASSPAENF.

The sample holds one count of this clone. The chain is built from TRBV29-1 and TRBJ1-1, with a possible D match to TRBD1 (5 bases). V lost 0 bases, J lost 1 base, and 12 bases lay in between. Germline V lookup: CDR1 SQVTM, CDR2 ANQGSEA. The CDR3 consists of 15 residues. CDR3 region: CSVEEGAHGNTEAFF. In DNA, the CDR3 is TGCAGCGTTGAAGAAGGGGCCCATGGGAACACTGAAGCTTTCTTT.

CDR3 nucleotides: TGTGCCACCCGCTGGGCGGGAGAGGGCTCCTACGAGCAGTACTTC. Translating gives CATRWAGEGSYEQYF. J is TRBJ2-7 and V is TRBV6-6; TRBD2 aligns across 7 bases. Germline V lookup: CDR1 MNHNY, CDR2 SVGAGI (reference sequence). The CDR3 covers 15 residues. V lost 10 bases, J lost 0 bases, and 12 bases stayed unmatched.

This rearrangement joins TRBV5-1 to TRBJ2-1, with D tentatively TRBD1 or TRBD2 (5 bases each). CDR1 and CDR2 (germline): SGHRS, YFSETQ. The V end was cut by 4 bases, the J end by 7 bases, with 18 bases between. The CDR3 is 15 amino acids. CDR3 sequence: CASSVGTSDENEQFF. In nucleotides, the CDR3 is TGCGCCAGCAGCGTTGGGACCAGCGACGAAAATGAGCAGTTCTTC. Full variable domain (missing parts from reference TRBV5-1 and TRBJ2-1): KAGVTQTPRYLIKTRGQQVTLSCSPISGHRSVSWYQQTPGQGLQFLFEYFSETQRNKGNFPGRFSGRQFSNSRSEMNVSTLELGDSALYLCASSVGTSDENEQFFGPGTRLTVL.

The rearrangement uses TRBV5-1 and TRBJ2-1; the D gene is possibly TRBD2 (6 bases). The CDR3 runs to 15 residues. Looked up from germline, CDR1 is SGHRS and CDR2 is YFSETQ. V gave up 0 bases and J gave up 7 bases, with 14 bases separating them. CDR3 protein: CASSLVPSVRNEQFF. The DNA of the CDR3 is TGCGCCAGCAGCTTGGTGCCTAGCGTTAGGAATGAGCAGTTCTTC.